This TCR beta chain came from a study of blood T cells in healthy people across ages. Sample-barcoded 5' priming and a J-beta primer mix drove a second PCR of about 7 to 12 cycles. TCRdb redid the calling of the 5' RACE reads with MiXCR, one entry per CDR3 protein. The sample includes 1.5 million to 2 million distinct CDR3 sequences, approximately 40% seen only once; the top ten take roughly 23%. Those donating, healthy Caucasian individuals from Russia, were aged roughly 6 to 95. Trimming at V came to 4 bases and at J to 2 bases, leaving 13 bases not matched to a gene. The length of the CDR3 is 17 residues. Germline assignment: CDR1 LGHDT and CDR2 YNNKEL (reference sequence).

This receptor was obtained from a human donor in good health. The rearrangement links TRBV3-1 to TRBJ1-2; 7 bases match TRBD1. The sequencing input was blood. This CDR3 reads CASSRRTGRGLNYGYTF. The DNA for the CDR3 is TGTGCCAGCAGCCGACGGACAGGTCGGGGTTTGAACTATGGCTACACCTTC.